Sequencing of this T cell receptor beta chain was carried out in a study of spatial heterogeneity in lung cancer (dated by TCRdb to between 2018 and 2020). Background on the whole study: Beta-chain transcripts were consistently detected in greater numbers than alpha-chain transcripts, which likely reflected higher beta-chain transcript abundance. In the raw uncorrected reads, each unique combination of TCR and UMI appeared more than ten times on average. In non-small cell lung cancer, the study made a quantitative comparison of TCR alpha and beta repertoires among multiple tumor regions, matched nontumor lung and blood. TCR repertoire features were related to nonsynonymous mutation counts determined by whole-exome sequencing of tumor tissue. At surgery, both alpha and beta chains were TCR-sequenced in approximately 210 tumor regions, roughly 64 matched nontumor lung samples and some 60 PBMC samples.

Per the publication, the time point label means: sample taken at primary tumor resection. TCR sequencing used whole RNA extracted from tumor and nontumor lung tissue, or from cryopreserved PBMC samples, without cell sorting. Samples were obtained from 72 patients with early-stage, untreated non-small cell lung cancer from the lung TRACERx cohort. Patients were selected for TCR sequencing only if sufficient RNA was available from at least two tumor regions. The cysteine opens and the phenylalanine closes a CDR3 of 12 amino acids. CDR3 DNA is the only sequence kept; it has 36 bases, read in frame from the first base. The germline V gene provides CDR1 MDHEN and CDR2 SYDVKM. Trimming costs V 4 bases and J 5 bases, and their ends lie 8 bases apart. This clonotype has a count of ten or more. Its antigen target is currently unknown. No qualities accompany the bases; no much larger clone lies one base away.

Points the paper makes about the study in general: Additional single-cell paired TCR alpha and beta sequencing was considered necessary to confirm, at a functional level, the hypothesis that regional TCRs recognize regional mutations. Ubiquitous expanded tumor TCRs showed up in blood more often at tumor resection than at routine follow-up.

The library was made by 5' RACE. Sequencing used a NextSeq 500. In the TCR library protocol, a unique molecular identifier was attached to each TCR cDNA molecule so that PCR and sequencing errors could be corrected. The authors' pipeline ran thus. TCR identification, UMI-based error correction and CDR3 extraction were all carried out with Decombinator tools. Expanded TCRs were defined as those above a frequency of 2 per 1,000, corresponding to the top 1% of the tumor frequency distribution. Renyi diversity was calculated using the R vegan package after each repertoire was subsampled 100 times to 5,000 TCRs. CDR3 similarity networks were built from amino acid triplet string-kernel similarity, connecting CDR3s with pairwise similarity above 0.82. The public sequencing data were trimmed at Q25 with fastp and processed into clonotypes with MiXCR by TCRdb, which kept only in-frame beta chains. Entries are consolidated by CDR3 protein sequence, retaining the most common genes and DNA. The V and J calls were not made by the authors but by TCRdb's processing. This sample gives about 23,000 distinct CDR3 sequences in total; roughly 3% of them show up just once. The ten top clones hold about 28% of the sample.

This sequence originates from a female donor with early-stage non-small cell lung cancer. This receptor chain uses TRBV28 and TRBJ1-2, and perhaps TRBD1 as D gene, on 5 matching bases. The specimen was PBMCs, collected at surgery. The nucleotide sequence reads as follows: TGTGCCAGCAGTTCAAGGGGTTATGGCTACACCTTC. It codes for CASSSRGYGYTF.